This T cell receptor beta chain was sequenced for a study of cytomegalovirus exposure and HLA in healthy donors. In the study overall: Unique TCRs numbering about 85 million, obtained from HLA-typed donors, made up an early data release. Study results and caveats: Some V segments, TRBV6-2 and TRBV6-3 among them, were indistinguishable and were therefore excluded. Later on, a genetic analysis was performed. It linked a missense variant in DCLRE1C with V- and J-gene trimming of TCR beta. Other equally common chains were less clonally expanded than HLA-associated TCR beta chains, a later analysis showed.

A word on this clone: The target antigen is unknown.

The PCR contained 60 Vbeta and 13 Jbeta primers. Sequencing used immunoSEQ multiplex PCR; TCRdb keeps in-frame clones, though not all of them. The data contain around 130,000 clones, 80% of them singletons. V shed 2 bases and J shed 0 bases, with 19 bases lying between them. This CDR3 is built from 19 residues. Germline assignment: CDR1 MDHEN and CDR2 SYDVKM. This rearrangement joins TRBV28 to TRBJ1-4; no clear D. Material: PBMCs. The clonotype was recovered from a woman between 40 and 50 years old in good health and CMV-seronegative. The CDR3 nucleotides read TGTGCCAGCAGTTTACTTTCGGCCAGGAAAAAGTCAACTAATGAAAAACTGTTTTTT. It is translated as CASSLLSARKKSTNEKLFF.